This T cell receptor beta chain was identified during a study of glioma-infiltrating T cells after dendritic cell vaccination. The time point was: after dendritic cell vaccination, including at tumor progression/relapse. V was pared by 4 bases and J by 6 bases, with 7 bases of the junction left unmatched. This CDR3 is built from 14 residues. The germline CDR1 and CDR2 sequences are SGHRS and YFSETQ. Profiling relied on immunoSEQ multiplex PCR, and the TCRdb table lists in-frame clones only, not all of them. The profile shows more than 20,000 clones, about 90% of them singletons. The receptor's source is a human donor with glioblastoma. The J gene is TRBJ2-7, the V gene TRBV5-1; 10 nucleotides align to TRBD2. Sequences were derived from blood, sampled after dendritic cell vaccination. CDR3 amino acids: CASSPSGGAREQYF. As DNA, the CDR3 is TGCGCCAGCAGCCCCAGCGGGGGGGCTCGCGAGCAGTACTTC.